A selection of T cell receptor beta chains follows, all from one sample in a study of high-grade serous ovarian cancer treatment subgroups. Sequencing was performed with immunoSEQ multiplex PCR; in TCRdb, only in-frame clones are kept and a portion is missing. The sample includes around 20,000 clones, approximately 72% of them seen just once. The sample was tumor tissue. The receptors originated from a human donor with high-grade serous ovarian cancer. Both conserved end residues are part of each CDR3.

v_call	j_call	cdr3_aa
TRBV6-5	TRBJ1-2	CASSLDRYYGYTF
TRBV6-5	TRBJ1-1	CASSYGGGTEAFF
TRBV5-6	TRBJ1-2	CASSEDRGFTNYGYTF
TRBV7-3	TRBJ2-2	CASSLGSRYTGELFF
TRBV2	TRBJ2-6	CASSPDSYRSANVLTF
TRBV30	TRBJ2-1	CAWSVPGLQFF
TRBV9	TRBJ2-3	CASSEEGPSYTDTQYF
TRBV6-5	TRBJ2-5	CASSLVSERETQYF
TRBV7-3	TRBJ2-1	CASSQAGTRSYNEQFF
TRBV25-1	TRBJ2-5	CASSAGLAGGFSGETQYF
TRBV9	TRBJ2-7	CASSVTPGQRYEQYF
TRBV7-9	TRBJ1-1	CASSLGVTGNTEAFF
TRBV7-9	TRBJ1-2	CASSPTVGYGYTF
TRBV2	TRBJ2-7	CASLRPSGSSTWTLREQYF
TRBV7-8	TRBJ2-5	CASSFGTGDRETQYF